A single sample gave rise to the 21 T cell receptor beta chains below, sequenced in a study of blood T cell repertoires in COVID-19. The table came from immunoSEQ multiplex PCR; TCRdb's copy has only in-frame clones and leaves some out. The profile covers fewer than 200,000 clones, with around 82% appearing a single time and about 11% taken by the ten largest. The sequenced sample was peripheral blood. The receptor source for this set is a man aged 70 or older with active or convalescent COVID-19.

For the CDR3, the DNA is TGTGCCAGCAGCTTTCGAACGGGGGGCCCCCAAGAGACCCAGTACTTC. Its protein is CASSFRTGGPQETQYF. This chain uses TRBV5-4 with TRBJ2-5; weak D call: TRBD2 (7 bases). The V end was cut by 2 bases, the J end by 1 base, with 15 bases between. The CDR3 consists of 16 residues. Germline V CDR1 and CDR2: SGHNT, YYREEE (reference sequence).

The chain couples TRBV7-3 to TRBJ2-1; 9 positions agree with TRBD2. V trimming: 2 bases; J trimming: 7 bases; junction bases outside the gene matches: 6. The germline V gene encodes CDR1 SGHTA and CDR2 FQGTGA. This CDR3 has 15 amino acids. The DNA for the CDR3 is TGTGCCAGCAGCTTACTTAGCGGGAGCAGAAATGAGCAGTTCTTC. Protein sequence: CASSLLSGSRNEQFF.

This sequence joins TRBV6-1 and TRBJ1-1; D is perhaps TRBD1 (6 bases). The V gene lost 1 base and the J gene lost 4 bases, with 13 bases spanning the gap. This CDR3 is 15 amino acids long. Germline-derived CDR1 and CDR2 are MNHNS and SASEGT. The CDR3 reads CASSEGSFRGTEAFF. The CDR3 DNA reads TGTGCCAGCAGTGAAGGGAGTTTCAGGGGCACTGAAGCTTTCTTT.

The chain carries TRBV5-5 and TRBJ1-5; the match to TRBD1 covers 10 bases. Germline V gene lookup returns CDR1 SGHKS and CDR2 YYEKEE (reference sequence). V trimming: 2 bases; J trimming: 7 bases; junction bases outside the gene matches: 3. The length of the CDR3 is 14 residues. DNA of the CDR3: TGTGCCAGCAGCTTTGAGGACAGGGGGCAGCCCCAGCATTTT. Protein sequence: CASSFEDRGQPQHF. Supplemented by reference TRBV5-5 and TRBJ1-5, the full variable domain reads DAGVTQSPTHLIKTRGQQVTLRCSPISGHKSVSWYQQVLGQGPQFIFQYYEKEERGRGNFPDRFSARQFPNYSSELNVNALLLGDSALYLCASSFEDRGQPQHFGDGTRLSIL.

The rearrangement uses TRBV7-2 and TRBJ1-2; 8 bases align to TRBD1. Germline assignment: CDR1 SGHTA and CDR2 FQGNSA. V dropped 5 bases and J dropped 5; count of bases not matched to a gene: 10. This CDR3 contains 15 residues. The CDR3 DNA sequence: TGTGCCAGCAGCCCGGAACCAGGGGGCAGTTATGGCTACACCTTC. Its translation is CASSPEPGGSYGYTF. The whole variable domain, filled in from reference TRBV7-2 and TRBJ1-2, reads GAGVSQSPSNKVTEKGKDVELRCDPISGHTALYWYRQSLGQGLEFLIYFQGNSAPDKSGLPSDRFSAERTGGSVSTLTIQRTQQEDSAVYLCASSPEPGGSYGYTFGSGTRLTVV.

The chain carries TRBV7-2 and TRBJ2-7, with 9 bases fitting TRBD1. Germline V gene data show CDR1 as SGHTA and CDR2 as FQGNSA. The CDR3 runs 14 residues. Unmatched junction bases numbered 2, after V lost 3 bases and J lost 2 bases. For the CDR3, the DNA is TGTGCCAGCAGCTTGGACAGGGGAACCTACGAGCAGTACTTC. Translation: CASSLDRGTYEQYF.

This clone has just a few counts. The V call is TRBV7-3, the J call TRBJ1-1; D possibly corresponds to TRBD1 (5 bases). Germline loops: CDR1 SGHTA, CDR2 FQGTGA. This CDR3 has 13 residues. The V and J ends lost 5 bases and 1 base respectively, with 8 bases between them. Here the CDR3 reads CASSRQRNTEAFF. CDR3 nucleotide sequence: TGTGCCAGCAGCAGACAGAGGAACACTGAAGCTTTCTTT. Filled out from reference TRBV7-3 and TRBJ1-1, the complete variable domain reads GAGVSQTPSNKVTEKGKYVELRCDPISGHTALYWYRQSLGQGPEFLIYFQGTGAADDSGLPNDRFFAVRPEGSVSTLKIQRTERGDSAVYLCASSRQRNTEAFFGQGTRLTVV.

The rearrangement uses TRBV5-1 and TRBJ2-5; 10 bases align to TRBD1. V was clipped by 3 bases and J by 4 bases; unmatched bases: 3. The CDR3 spans 14 residues. Germline CDR1 SGHRS, CDR2 YFSETQ. CDR3 in amino acids: CASSYWTGGETQYF. The CDR3 DNA sequence: TGCGCCAGCAGCTACTGGACAGGGGGAGAGACCCAGTACTTC.

This CDR3 reads CSVQKDRAVGELFF. In DNA, the CDR3 is TGCAGCGTCCAGAAGGACAGGGCGGTCGGGGAGCTGTTTTTT. The V call is TRBV29-1, the J call TRBJ2-2; 8 positions agree with TRBD1. Germline V gene data show CDR1 as SQVTM and CDR2 as ANQGSEA. This CDR3 comprises 14 residues. Trimming took 6 bases from V and 7 from J; bases not matched to a gene: 10.

A remark on this clone: The germline gene is not matched at one end of the junction; a read error may be the cause. V gene TRBV7-7 combines with J gene TRBJ2-2; D might be TRBD2 (5 bases). The CDR3 sequence is 16 residues long. Germline V gene lookup returns CDR1 SSHAT and CDR2 FNYEAQ (reference sequence). DNA of the CDR3: TGTGCTAGCAGCTTAGAGCCGACGGTGAGGGCCGGGGAGCTGTTTTTT. Residues: CASSLEPTVRAGELFF. The whole variable domain, filled in from reference TRBV7-7 and TRBJ2-2, reads GAGVSQSPRYKVTKRGQDVTLRCDPISSHATLYWYQQALGQGPEFLTYFNYEAQPDKSGLPSDRFSAERPEGSISTLTIQRTEQRDSAMYRCASSLEPTVRAGELFFGEGSRLTVL.

This CDR3 is CASSQHPTRGDQPQHF. The CDR3 bases are TGCGCCAGCAGCCAACATCCCACCCGGGGGGATCAGCCCCAGCATTTT. This rearrangement joins TRBV4-1 to TRBJ1-5; D is perhaps TRBD1 (5 bases). CDR1 is MGHRA and CDR2 is YSYEKL in the germline V gene. V was trimmed by 2 bases and J by 5 bases, leaving 16 bases between them. This CDR3 comprises 16 residues.

This rearrangement joins TRBV7-2 to TRBJ2-7, with TRBD1 as a possible D gene (6 bases). This CDR3 has 13 residues. V was pared by 5 bases and J by 2 bases, with 10 bases between. Per germline, CDR1 SGHTA and CDR2 FQGNSA. The CDR3 nucleotides read TGTGCCAGCAGCCCACAGGGTGCCTACGAGCAGTACTTC. Its translation is CASSPQGAYEQYF.

The chain joins TRBV6-5 to TRBJ1-5; a weak D match, TRBD1 (6 bases). Germline V gene data show CDR1 as MNHEY and CDR2 as SVGAGI. The CDR3 extends over 15 amino acids. Trimming removed 6 bases from V and 0 bases from J, with 12 bases in between. CDR3 nucleotide sequence: TGTGCCAGCAGGCCGCAAGGGGGTAGCAATCAGCCCCAGCATTTT. Protein product: CASRPQGGSNQPQHF.

The gene calls are TRBV6-1 and TRBJ1-2, with 7 bases that match TRBD1. V shed 3 bases and J 4 bases; nucleotides not matched to a gene: 5. In germline, CDR1 is MNHNS, CDR2 SASEGT. The CDR3 spans 14 residues. The CDR3 is CASSDPGQIYGYTF. The DNA for the CDR3 is TGTGCCAGCAGTGATCCGGGACAGATCTATGGCTACACCTTC.

About this clone: Other nucleotide sequences from this sample produce the same CDR3. This chain uses TRBV6-5 with TRBJ1-1; 10 bases agree with TRBD1. Germline V gives CDR1 MNHEY, CDR2 SVGAGI. J gave up 4 bases and V 5 bases, and 4 bases lay outside the gene matches. The CDR3 is 14 residues long. The CDR3 DNA is TGTGCCAGCAGTCGGGACAGGGGAGGCACTGAAGCTTTCTTT. This translates into CASSRDRGGTEAFF.

This chain uses TRBV7-2 with TRBJ1-2, with 10 bases matching TRBD1. The CDR3 length is 12 residues. V trimming: 2 bases; J trimming: 13 bases; junction bases outside the gene matches: 4. Germline V gene data show CDR1 as SGHTA and CDR2 as FQGNSA. CDR3 nucleotide sequence: TGTGCCAGCAGCTTACTGACAGGGGGCGGCACCTTC. This translates into CASSLLTGGGTF.

This chain joins TRBV6-6 and TRBJ2-2; TRBD1 is a possible D gene (5 bases). CDR1 and CDR2 from the germline V gene are MNHNY and SVGAGI (reference sequence). The V end lost 0 bases, the J end lost 1 base, and 9 bases lay between the germline ends. This CDR3 spans 16 amino acids. This CDR3 reads CASSYSRQGNTGELFF. For the CDR3, the DNA is TGTGCCAGCAGTTACTCGAGGCAGGGGAACACCGGGGAGCTGTTTTTT.

V is TRBV2 and J is TRBJ2-5; TRBD2 agrees at 7 bases. Germline V gene data show CDR1 as SNHLY and CDR2 as FYNNEI. The V and J ends lost 4 bases and 0 bases, in that order; junction bases with no gene match: 2. The CDR3 length is 14 residues. CDR3 region: CASSVGGYQETQYF. Written as DNA, the CDR3 is TGTGCCAGCAGTGTGGGGGGGTACCAAGAGACCCAGTACTTC.

V gene TRBV4-3 combines with J gene TRBJ1-2; 8 bases are shared with TRBD1. The CDR3 has 18 amino acids. In germline, CDR1 is LGHNA, CDR2 YSLEER. V shed 4 bases, J shed 3 bases, and the junction held 16 bases outside the gene matches. CDR3 bases: TGCGCCAGCAGCCCGAGTACATGGACAGGGCTCGTGGACTATGGCTACACCTTC. Translated, it gives CASSPSTWTGLVDYGYTF.

The genes are TRBV5-1 and TRBJ2-5, with 12 bases matching TRBD2. The CDR3 is 16 amino acids. Trimming took 0 bases from V and 1 from J; bases not matched to a gene: 1. CDR1 SGHRS and CDR2 YFSETQ come from the germline V gene. In nucleotides, the CDR3 is TGCGCCAGCAGCTTGGGGACTAGCGGGGCCCAAGAGACCCAGTACTTC. This translates into CASSLGTSGAQETQYF.

The chain couples TRBV3-1 (or the pseudogene TRBV3-2) to TRBJ1-4; D is ambiguous. Trimming cost V 0 bases and J 6 bases, with 17 bases left between them. The V gene's germline CDR1 is LGHDT and CDR2 YNNKEL (reference sequence). The CDR3 length is 17 residues. In nucleotides, the CDR3 is TGTGCCAGCAGCCAAGATCCCATAAGGGAGGGAGATGAAAAACTGTTTTTT. Amino acids: CASSQDPIREGDEKLFF.